The subject of this entry is one TCR beta chain. What it recognizes is unknown. Adults of Caucasian background living in Nashville, Tennessee made up all donors. A CD45RA-negative memory subset and a CD45RA+ naive subset were separated from the CD4+ cells. Here immunoSEQ multiplex PCR was the method, and the copy in TCRdb shows in-frame clones only, minus some. The table shows some 980,000 clones, with 76% occurring only once. The data are from a study of shared clonotypes between healthy human individuals. Study outcomes and limitations: A handful of donors had around 5.5% of their naive CD4 clonotypes in common. Sampling was confined to blood; repertoires within tissues likely differ.

This clonotype originated in a man younger than 35 in good health. Sequencing used memory CD4+ T cells sorted from blood. Subset given: CD45RA-negative fraction.

Here the CDR3 reads CASSLTGYQTQYF. DNA for the CDR3: TGTGCCAGCAGTCTGACTGGTTATCAGACCCAGTACTTC. The rearrangement links TRBV2 to TRBJ2-5; D unclear. CDR3 length: 13 residues. Germline-derived CDR1 and CDR2 are SNHLY and FYNNEI. V lost 5 bases and J lost 6, with 13 bases in between.